A selection of T cell receptor beta chains follows, all from one sample in a study of T cells in localized non-small cell lung cancer. Profiled with immunoSEQ multiplex PCR; TCRdb holds only in-frame clones, not every one. The sample contains more than 20,000 clones, roughly 90% of which appear only once. The starting material was PBMCs, obtained before any cancer treatment. Source of these receptors: a man aged 40 to 70 with stage II lung adenocarcinoma. CDR3s include the opening cysteine and the closing phenylalanine or tryptophan. D genes are given only for firm matches. Expanded clones are given a class, and other clones once, few, many or no size at all.

clone_size: -; v_call: TRBV7-2; j_call: TRBJ2-1; d_call: -; cdr3_nt: TGTGCCAGCAGCTTACGTGCAGGGGAGGTTTCCTACAATGAGCAGTTCTTC; cdr3_aa: CASSLRAGEVSYNEQFF
clone_size: once; v_call: TRBV11-2; j_call: TRBJ2-7; d_call: TRBD2; cdr3_nt: TGTGCCAGCAGCTTAGCGGGGGGGCTCGCGTACGAGCAGTACTTC; cdr3_aa: CASSLAGGLAYEQYF
clone_size: -; v_call: TRBV10-2; j_call: TRBJ2-2; d_call: TRBD2; cdr3_nt: TGCGCCAGCAGTGAGTCAGCTAGCGGGAGGGCCGGGGAGCTGTTTTTT; cdr3_aa: CASSESASGRAGELFF
clone_size: -; v_call: TRBV19; j_call: TRBJ1-2; d_call: -; cdr3_nt: TGTGCCAGTAGTATGGTTAATCCGAGCGGTTATGGCTACACCTTC; cdr3_aa: CASSMVNPSGYGYTF
clone_size: -; v_call: TRBV6-6; j_call: TRBJ1-1; d_call: TRBD1; cdr3_nt: TGTGCCAGCAGTTACCGGGACAGCGAAGCTTTCTTT; cdr3_aa: CASSYRDSEAFF
clone_size: -; v_call: TRBV28; j_call: TRBJ1-2; d_call: TRBD1; cdr3_nt: TGTGCCAGCAGTTTACAAAAGAGTGGGCAGGGGGCTGCCTACACCTTC; cdr3_aa: CASSLQKSGQGAAYTF
clone_size: -; v_call: TRBV19; j_call: TRBJ1-1; d_call: TRBD1; cdr3_nt: TGTGCCAGTAGTCCGGACAGGGCGGTGAACACTGAAGCTTTCTTT; cdr3_aa: CASSPDRAVNTEAFF
clone_size: -; v_call: TRBV4-1; j_call: TRBJ2-1; d_call: TRBD2; cdr3_nt: TGCGCCAGCAGCCAAGGGGGGTCGGGAGGCAGGGATGAGCAGTTCTTC; cdr3_aa: CASSQGGSGGRDEQFF
clone_size: -; v_call: TRBV11-2; j_call: TRBJ1-2; d_call: TRBD1; cdr3_nt: TGTGCCAGCAGCCCAACTCCCGGGACAGGGGACTATGGCTACACCTTC; cdr3_aa: CASSPTPGTGDYGYTF
clone_size: -; v_call: TRBV4-1; j_call: TRBJ1-4; d_call: TRBD1; cdr3_nt: TGCGCCAGCAGCCAAGGGGGGACAGGTTCCGGAACTAATGAAAAACTGTTTTTT; cdr3_aa: CASSQGGTGSGTNEKLFF
clone_size: -; v_call: TRBV6-5; j_call: TRBJ1-1; d_call: -; cdr3_nt: TGTGCCAGCAGTTACTCAGGCAGGCCGAACACTGAAGCTTTCTTT; cdr3_aa: CASSYSGRPNTEAFF
clone_size: once; v_call: TRBV18; j_call: TRBJ2-2; d_call: -; cdr3_nt: TGTGCCAGCTCACCCCTGAACACCGGGGAGCTGTTTTTT; cdr3_aa: CASSPLNTGELFF
clone_size: once; v_call: TRBV5-1; j_call: TRBJ2-3; d_call: -; cdr3_nt: TGCGCCAGCAGCTTCCAGGAGACAGATACGCAGTATTTT; cdr3_aa: CASSFQETDTQYF
clone_size: -; v_call: TRBV5-1; j_call: TRBJ1-3; d_call: TRBD1; cdr3_nt: TGCGCCAGCAGCCCAAGCACAGGGGGCTCTGGAAACACCATATATTTT; cdr3_aa: CASSPSTGGSGNTIYF
clone_size: -; v_call: TRBV11-2; j_call: TRBJ2-7; d_call: -; cdr3_nt: TGTGCCAGCAGCACTCTCCCTGCGGGGGCTAACTACGAGCAGTACTTC; cdr3_aa: CASSTLPAGANYEQYF
clone_size: -; v_call: TRBV21-1; j_call: TRBJ1-2; d_call: -; cdr3_nt: TGTGCCAGAGAAACGGGACAGGGGTGTCCCTGCTATGGCTACACCTTC; cdr3_aa: CARETGQGCPCYGYTF
clone_size: few; v_call: TRBV28; j_call: TRBJ2-4; d_call: TRBD1; cdr3_nt: TGTGCCAGCAGTTTATGGACAGGGTTTTCCAAAAACATTCAGTACTTC; cdr3_aa: CASSLWTGFSKNIQYF
clone_size: -; v_call: TRBV7-9; j_call: TRBJ2-7; d_call: TRBD2; cdr3_nt: TGTGCCAGCAGCATACTAGCGGGGGGGAGCTCCTACGAGCAGTACTTC; cdr3_aa: CASSILAGGSSYEQYF
clone_size: -; v_call: TRBV5-4; j_call: TRBJ2-5; d_call: TRBD1; cdr3_nt: TGTGCCAGCAGTCGGACCGGGACAGGGTTCGCGGAGACCCAGTACTTC; cdr3_aa: CASSRTGTGFAETQYF
clone_size: -; v_call: TRBV6-1; j_call: TRBJ1-4; d_call: -; cdr3_nt: TGTGCCAGCAGTGAATTCGGAGGGTACGATTTCAGACTGTTTTTT; cdr3_aa: CASSEFGGYDFRLFF
clone_size: once; v_call: TRBV12-5; j_call: TRBJ2-7; d_call: -; cdr3_nt: TGTGCTAGTGGTTTGTTAAACGAGCAGTACTTC; cdr3_aa: CASGLLNEQYF